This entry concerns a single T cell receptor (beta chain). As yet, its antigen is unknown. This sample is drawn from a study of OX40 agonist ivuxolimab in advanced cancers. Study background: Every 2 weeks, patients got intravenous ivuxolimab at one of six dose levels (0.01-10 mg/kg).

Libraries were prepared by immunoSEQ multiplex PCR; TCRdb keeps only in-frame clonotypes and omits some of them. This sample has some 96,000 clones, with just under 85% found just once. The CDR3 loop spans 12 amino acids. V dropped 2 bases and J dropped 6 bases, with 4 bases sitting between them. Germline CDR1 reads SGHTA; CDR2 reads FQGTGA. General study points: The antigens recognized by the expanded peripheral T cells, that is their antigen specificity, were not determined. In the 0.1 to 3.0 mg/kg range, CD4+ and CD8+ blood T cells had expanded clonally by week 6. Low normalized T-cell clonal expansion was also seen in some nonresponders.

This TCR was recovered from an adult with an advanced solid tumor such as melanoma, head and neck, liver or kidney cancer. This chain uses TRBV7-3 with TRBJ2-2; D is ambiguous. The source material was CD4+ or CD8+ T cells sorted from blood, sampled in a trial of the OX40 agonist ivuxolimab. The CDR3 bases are TGTGCCAGCAGCTTAGTCCCCGGGGAGCTGTTTTTT. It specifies CASSLVPGELFF.